What follows is one TCR beta chain and its context. Its antigen is not known. This sample stems from a study of T cell responses to AZD1222 COVID-19 vaccine. Findings of the study overall: It was only a handful of AZD1222 recipients who were seropositive at baseline. Spike-specific TCR breadth and depth rose after two AZD1222 doses.

CDR3 length equals 15 residues. The V end lost 1 base, the J end lost 4 bases, and 14 bases lay between the germline ends. CDR1 and CDR2 from the germline V gene are GTSNPN and SVGIG (reference sequence). The table came from immunoSEQ multiplex PCR; TCRdb's copy has only in-frame clones and leaves some out. The sample lists 130,000 to 150,000 clones, around 91% seen once, with around 5% in the top ten. The specimen was peripheral blood, collected on day 0 of AZD1222 vaccination. This receptor was obtained from an adult in good health. This chain joins TRBV30 and TRBJ2-1, with D maybe TRBD2 (6 bases). CDR3 in DNA: TGTGCCTGGAGTGACTCCGGGAGAACTTACAATGAGCAGTTCTTC. This sequence encodes CAWSDSGRTYNEQFF.